This entry features one TCR beta chain sequence. Sequencing was performed with immunoSEQ multiplex PCR; in TCRdb, only in-frame clones are kept and a portion is missing. This table holds a few hundred thousand clones, less than 90% found once. The sample is drawn from a study of blood T cell repertoires in COVID-19. Study details: Sources were T cells, B-cell-depleted T cells, or PBMCs; the material itself was cDNA or gDNA.

CDR1 and CDR2 (germline): LNHDA, SQIVND (reference sequence). V was pared by 4 bases and J by 1 base, with 0 bases of the junction left unmatched. This CDR3 has 14 residues. This clonotype originated in a man aged 55 to 69 with acute or convalescent COVID-19. The chain combines TRBV19 with TRBJ2-3; 9 nucleotides agree with TRBD2. The material sequenced was peripheral blood. CDR3 in amino acids: CASSRTSGTDTQYF. The CDR3 DNA sequence: TGTGCCAGTAGTAGGACTAGCGGCACAGATACGCAGTATTTT. Full variable domain (outside the CDR3, taken from reference TRBV19 and TRBJ2-3): DGGITQSPKYLFRKEGQNVTLSCEQNLNHDAMYWYRQDPGQGLRLIYYSQIVNDFQKGDIAEGYSVSREKKESFPLTVTSAQKNPTAFYLCASSRTSGTDTQYFGPGTRLTVL.